This record concerns one TCR beta chain sequence. Antigen: not known. The CDR3 runs to 17 residues. Trimming cost V 2 bases and J 3 bases, with 17 bases left between them. CDR1 MDHEN and CDR2 SYDVKM come from the germline V gene. This sample was taken from a study of T cell repertoires in cytomegalovirus infection. Study summary: Public TCR beta signatures were indicative of both CMV infection and a matching HLA type. Study observations and caveats: In two of eight donors, the top clonotype was HLA-C-restricted CMV-specific.

TCRdb called the reads again in MiXCR, with one record for every CDR3 protein. The table records 200,000 or so distinct CDR3 sequences, 35% to 40% of them present only once. The TCR originated in a human donor in good health (CMV status not recorded). Some clones in this sample may be carry-over from other donors' samples. Sequences were derived from CD8+ T cells from cultured PBMCs, sampled from culture after CMV antigen stimulation. The rearrangement uses TRBV28 and TRBJ1-5; no reliable D call. CDR3 nucleotide sequence: TGTGCCAGCAGTTTAGTAGGTGCAGCCGCCCCCAATCAGCCCCAGCATTTT. Its translation: CASSLVGAAAPNQPQHF.